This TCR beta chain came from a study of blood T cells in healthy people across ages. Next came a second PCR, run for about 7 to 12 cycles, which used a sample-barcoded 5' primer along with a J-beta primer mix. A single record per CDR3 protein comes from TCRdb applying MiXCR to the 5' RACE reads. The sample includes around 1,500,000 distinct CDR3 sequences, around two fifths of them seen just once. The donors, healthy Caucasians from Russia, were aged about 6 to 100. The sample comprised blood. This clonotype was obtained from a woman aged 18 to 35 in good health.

CDR3: CSVDTETRETQYF. For the CDR3, the DNA is TGCAGCGTTGACACCGAGACCAGGGAGACCCAGTACTTC. The V and J genes are TRBV29-1 and TRBJ2-5, with D uncertain. Trimming left V 3 bases short and J 5 bases short, with 13 bases between. This CDR3 spans 13 amino acids. In germline, CDR1 is SQVTM, CDR2 ANQGSEA. Drawing the rest from reference TRBV29-1 and TRBJ2-5, the complete variable domain is SAVISQKPSRDICQRGTSLTIQCQVDSQVTMMFWYRQQPGQSLTLIATANQGSEATYESGFVIDKFPISRPNLTFSTLTVSNMSPEDSSIYLCSVDTETRETQYFGPGTRLLVL.